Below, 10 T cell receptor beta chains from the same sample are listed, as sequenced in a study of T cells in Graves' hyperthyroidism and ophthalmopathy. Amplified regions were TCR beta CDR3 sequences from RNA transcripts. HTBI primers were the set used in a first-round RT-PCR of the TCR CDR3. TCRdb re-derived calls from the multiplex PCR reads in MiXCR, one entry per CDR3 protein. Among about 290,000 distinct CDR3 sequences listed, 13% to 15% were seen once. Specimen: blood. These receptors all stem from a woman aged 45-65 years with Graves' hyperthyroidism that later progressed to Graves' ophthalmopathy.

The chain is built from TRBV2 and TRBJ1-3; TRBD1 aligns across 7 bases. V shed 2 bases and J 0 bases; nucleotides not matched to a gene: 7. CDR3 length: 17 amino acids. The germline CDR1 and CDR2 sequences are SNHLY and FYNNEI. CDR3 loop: CASSESGGPRSGNTIYF. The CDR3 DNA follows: TGTGCCAGCAGTGAATCAGGGGGACCTCGCTCTGGAAACACCATATATTTT.

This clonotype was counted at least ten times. Written as DNA, the CDR3 is TGTGCCAGCTCACCACCAGGGCAGCTACCATCCTACGAGCAGTACTTC. Protein sequence: CASSPPGQLPSYEQYF. The chain uses TRBV18 and TRBJ2-7; D unresolved. The length of the CDR3 is 16 residues. Germline V gene lookup returns CDR1 KGHSH and CDR2 LQKENI. V lost 0 bases and J 1 base, leaving 13 bases between the germline ends.

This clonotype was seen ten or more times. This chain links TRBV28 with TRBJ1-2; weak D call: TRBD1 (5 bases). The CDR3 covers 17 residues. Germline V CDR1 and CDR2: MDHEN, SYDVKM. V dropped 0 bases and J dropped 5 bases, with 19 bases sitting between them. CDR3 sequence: CASSLCVRGGSIYGYTF. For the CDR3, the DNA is TGTGCCAGCAGTTTATGTGTAAGGGGAGGCAGCATATATGGCTACACCTTC.

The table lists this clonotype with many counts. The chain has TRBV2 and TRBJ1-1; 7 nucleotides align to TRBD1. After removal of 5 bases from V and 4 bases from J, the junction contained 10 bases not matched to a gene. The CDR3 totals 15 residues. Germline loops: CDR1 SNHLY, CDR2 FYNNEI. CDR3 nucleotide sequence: TGTGCCAGCAGTAGACAGGGAGGCATTGGCACTGAAGCTTTCTTT. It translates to CASSRQGGIGTEAFF.

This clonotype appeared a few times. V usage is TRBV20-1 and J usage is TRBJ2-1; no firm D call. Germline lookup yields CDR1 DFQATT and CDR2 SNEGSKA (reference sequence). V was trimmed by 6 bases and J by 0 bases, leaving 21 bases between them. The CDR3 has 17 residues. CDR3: CSAPPSADADSYNEQFF. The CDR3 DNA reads TGCAGTGCCCCCCCCTCCGCGGACGCCGACTCCTACAATGAGCAGTTCTTC.

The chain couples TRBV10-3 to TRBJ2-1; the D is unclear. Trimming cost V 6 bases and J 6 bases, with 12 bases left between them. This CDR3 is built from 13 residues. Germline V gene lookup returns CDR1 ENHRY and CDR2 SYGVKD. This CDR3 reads CAIRAPGPNEQFF. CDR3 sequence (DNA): TGTGCCATCAGGGCCCCTGGCCCCAATGAGCAGTTCTTC.

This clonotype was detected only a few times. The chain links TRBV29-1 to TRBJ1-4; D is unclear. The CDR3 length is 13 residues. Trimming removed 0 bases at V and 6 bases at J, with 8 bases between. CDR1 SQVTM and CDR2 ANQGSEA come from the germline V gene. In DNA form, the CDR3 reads TGCAGCGTTGAAGAGGTGGCGGATGAAAAACTGTTTTTT. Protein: CSVEEVADEKLFF. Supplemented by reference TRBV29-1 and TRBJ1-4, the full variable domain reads SAVISQKPSRDICQRGTSLTIQCQVDSQVTMMFWYRQQPGQSLTLIATANQGSEATYESGFVIDKFPISRPNLTFSTLTVSNMSPEDSSIYLCSVEEVADEKLFFGSGTQLSVL.

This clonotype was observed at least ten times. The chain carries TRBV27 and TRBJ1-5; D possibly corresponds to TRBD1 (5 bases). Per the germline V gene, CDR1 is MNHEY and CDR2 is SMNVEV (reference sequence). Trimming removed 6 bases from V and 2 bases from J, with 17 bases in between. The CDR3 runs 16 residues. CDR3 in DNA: TGTGCCAGCAGGGGGCTACGGGGAGAGGGCAATCAGCCCCAGCATTTT. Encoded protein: CASRGLRGEGNQPQHF.

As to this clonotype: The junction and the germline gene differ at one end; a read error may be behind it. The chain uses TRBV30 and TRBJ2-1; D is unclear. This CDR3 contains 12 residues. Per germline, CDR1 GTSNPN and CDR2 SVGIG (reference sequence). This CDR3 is CARSYIVDEQFF. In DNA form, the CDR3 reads TGTGCCCGGAGTTATATAGTAGATGAGCAGTTCTTC.

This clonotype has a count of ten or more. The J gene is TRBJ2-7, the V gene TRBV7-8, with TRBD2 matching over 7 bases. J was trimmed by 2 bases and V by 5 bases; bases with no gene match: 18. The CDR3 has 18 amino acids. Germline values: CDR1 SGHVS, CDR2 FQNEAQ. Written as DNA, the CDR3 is TGTGCCAGCAGCGACAATAACGTGGGTAGCCTAGCGGCCTACGAGCAGTACTTC. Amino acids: CASSDNNVGSLAAYEQYF.